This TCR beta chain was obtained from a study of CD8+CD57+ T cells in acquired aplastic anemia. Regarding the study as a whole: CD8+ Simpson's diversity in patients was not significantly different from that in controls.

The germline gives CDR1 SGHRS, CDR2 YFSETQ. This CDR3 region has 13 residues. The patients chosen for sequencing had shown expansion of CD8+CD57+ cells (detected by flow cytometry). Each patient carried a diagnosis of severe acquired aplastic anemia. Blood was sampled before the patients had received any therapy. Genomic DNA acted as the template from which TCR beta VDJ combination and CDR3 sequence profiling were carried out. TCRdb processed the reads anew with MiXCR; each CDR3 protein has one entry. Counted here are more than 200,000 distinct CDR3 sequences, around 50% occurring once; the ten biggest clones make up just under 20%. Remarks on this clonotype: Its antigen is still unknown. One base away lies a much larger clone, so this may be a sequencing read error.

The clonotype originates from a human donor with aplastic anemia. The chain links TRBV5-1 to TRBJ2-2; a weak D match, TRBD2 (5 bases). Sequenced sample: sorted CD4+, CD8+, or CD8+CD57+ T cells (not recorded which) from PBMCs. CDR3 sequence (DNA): TGCGCCAGCAGCGTGTTTGAAATCGGGGAGCTGCTTTTT. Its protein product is CASSVFEIGELLF.